Here is one TCR beta chain with its context. Germline CDR1 reads SQVTM; CDR2 reads ANQGSEA. This CDR3 is built from 11 residues. Generated by immunoSEQ multiplex PCR, the TCRdb table keeps only in-frame clones and is missing some. The sample lists 2 million to 2.5 million clones; approximately 95% were seen once. The data stem from a study of shared clonotypes between healthy human individuals. The sequencing input was naive CD4+ T cells from PBMCs. The subset is: CD45RA+ positively selected. The TCR originated in a man aged 18 to 30 in good health. Some clones in this sample may be carry-over from other donors' samples. The rearrangement joins TRBV29-1 to TRBJ2-5, with 7 bases identical to TRBD1. The closer fit of TRBJ2-7 to the DNA end suggests the J call may be wrong. This chain's CDR3 is CSAHRGYEQYF. Written as DNA, the CDR3 is TGCAGCGCACACAGGGGCTACGAGCAGTACTTC.